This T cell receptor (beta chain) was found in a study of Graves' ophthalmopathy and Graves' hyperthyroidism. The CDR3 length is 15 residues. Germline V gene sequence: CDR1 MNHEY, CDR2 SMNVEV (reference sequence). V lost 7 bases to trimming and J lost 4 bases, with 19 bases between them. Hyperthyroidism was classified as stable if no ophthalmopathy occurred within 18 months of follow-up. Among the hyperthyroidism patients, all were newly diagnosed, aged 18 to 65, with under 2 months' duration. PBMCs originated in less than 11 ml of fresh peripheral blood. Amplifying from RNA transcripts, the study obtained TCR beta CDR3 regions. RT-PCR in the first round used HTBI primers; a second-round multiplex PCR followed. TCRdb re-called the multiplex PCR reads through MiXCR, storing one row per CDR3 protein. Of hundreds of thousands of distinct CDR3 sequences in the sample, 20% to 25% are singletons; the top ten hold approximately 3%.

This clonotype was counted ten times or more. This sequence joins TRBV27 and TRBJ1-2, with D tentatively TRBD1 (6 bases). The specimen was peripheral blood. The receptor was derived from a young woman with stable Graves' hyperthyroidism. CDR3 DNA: TGTGCCAGCATGCCTCACAACAGGGTTGGCTATGGCTACACCTTC. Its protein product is CASMPHNRVGYGYTF.